This entry concerns a single T cell receptor beta chain. Its antigen is as yet unknown. As for time point: blood 4 weeks post-SBRT, at nephrectomy. The treatment is: 15 Gy SBRT to primary tumor, nephrectomy 4 weeks later. Nephrectomy followed 15 Gy stereotactic body radiation by 4 weeks. Blood was sampled at baseline, 2 weeks and 4 weeks after SBRT. Measured with immunoSEQ multiplex PCR; TCRdb has only the in-frame clones, and not every one. The sample consists of about 100,000 clones, roughly 82% of them appearing once. Trimming removed 0 bases from V and 8 bases from J; junction bases left unmatched: 5. The CDR3 runs to 14 residues. In germline, CDR1 is MGHRA, CDR2 YSYEKL. These data come from a study of radiation and T cells in renal cell carcinoma. General study points: In blood, top tumor clones expanded by 2 weeks, shrinking by 4.

This sequence joins TRBV4-1 and TRBJ1-2; 8 bases are shared with TRBD1. This sequence was found in a man aged 55-75 years with renal cell carcinoma. This sample comprised blood, obtained from a patient whose treatment included radiotherapy and nephrectomy. CDR3 loop: CASSQEGQGRGYTF. DNA of the CDR3: TGCGCCAGCAGCCAAGAAGGACAGGGAAGAGGCTACACCTTC.